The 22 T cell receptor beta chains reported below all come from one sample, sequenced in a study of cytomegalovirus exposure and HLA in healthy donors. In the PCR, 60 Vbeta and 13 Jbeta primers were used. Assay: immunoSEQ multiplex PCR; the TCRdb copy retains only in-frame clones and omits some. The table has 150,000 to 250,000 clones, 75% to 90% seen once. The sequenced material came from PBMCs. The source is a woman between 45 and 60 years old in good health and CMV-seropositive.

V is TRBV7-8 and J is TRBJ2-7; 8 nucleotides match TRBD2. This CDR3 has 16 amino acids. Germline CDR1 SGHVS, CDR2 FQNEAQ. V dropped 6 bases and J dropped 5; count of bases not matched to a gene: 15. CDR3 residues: CASRAWRGETFDEQYF. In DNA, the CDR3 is TGTGCCAGCAGGGCCTGGCGGGGGGAAACTTTTGACGAGCAGTACTTC.

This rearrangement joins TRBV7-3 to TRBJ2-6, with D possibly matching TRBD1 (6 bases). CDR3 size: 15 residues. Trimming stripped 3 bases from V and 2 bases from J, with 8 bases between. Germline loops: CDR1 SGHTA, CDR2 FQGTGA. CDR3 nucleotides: TGTGCCAGCAGCTTCCAGGGGACTGGGGCCAACGTCCTGACTTTC. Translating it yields CASSFQGTGANVLTF.

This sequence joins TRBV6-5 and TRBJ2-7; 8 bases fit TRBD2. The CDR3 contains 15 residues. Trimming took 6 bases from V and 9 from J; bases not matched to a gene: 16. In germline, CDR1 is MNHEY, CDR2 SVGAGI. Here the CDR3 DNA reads TGTGCCAGCAGCCAGCGGGCGGGAGGCCGGGTCTCGCAGTACTTC. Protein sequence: CASSQRAGGRVSQYF.

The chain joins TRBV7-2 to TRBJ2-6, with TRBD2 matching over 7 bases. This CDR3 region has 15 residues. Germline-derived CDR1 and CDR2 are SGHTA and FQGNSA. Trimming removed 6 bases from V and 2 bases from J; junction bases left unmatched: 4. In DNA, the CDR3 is TGTGCCAGCAGACTACTAGCGACTGGGGCCAACGTCCTGACTTTC. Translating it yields CASRLLATGANVLTF.

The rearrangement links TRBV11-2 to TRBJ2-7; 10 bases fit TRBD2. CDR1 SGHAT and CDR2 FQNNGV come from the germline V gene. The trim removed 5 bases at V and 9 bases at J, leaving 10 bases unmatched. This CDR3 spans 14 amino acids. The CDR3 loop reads CASSVSPSGSRQYF. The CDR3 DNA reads TGTGCCAGCAGCGTTAGCCCTAGCGGGAGCAGGCAGTACTTC.

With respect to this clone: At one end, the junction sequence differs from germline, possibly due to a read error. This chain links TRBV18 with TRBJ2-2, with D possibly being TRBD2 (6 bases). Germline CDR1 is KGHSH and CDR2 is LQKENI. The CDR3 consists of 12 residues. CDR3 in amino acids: CASSHGTGEVFF. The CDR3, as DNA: TGTGCCAGCTCACACGGGACCGGGGAGGTGTTTTTT.

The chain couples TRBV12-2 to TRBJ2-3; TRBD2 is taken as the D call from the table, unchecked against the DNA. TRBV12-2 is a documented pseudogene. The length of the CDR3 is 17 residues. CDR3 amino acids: CASRFGLAGYSTDTQYF. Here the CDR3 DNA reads TGTGCAAGTCGCTTCGGACTAGCGGGGTATAGCACAGATACGCAGTATTTT.

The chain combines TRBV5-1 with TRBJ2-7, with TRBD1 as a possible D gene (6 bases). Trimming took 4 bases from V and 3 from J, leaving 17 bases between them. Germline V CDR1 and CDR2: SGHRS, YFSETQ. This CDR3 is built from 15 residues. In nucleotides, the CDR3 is TGCGCCAGCAGCCCCTCACAGGGATACCTCTACGAGCAGTACTTC. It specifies CASSPSQGYLYEQYF. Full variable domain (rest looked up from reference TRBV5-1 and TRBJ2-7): KAGVTQTPRYLIKTRGQQVTLSCSPISGHRSVSWYQQTPGQGLQFLFEYFSETQRNKGNFPGRFSGRQFSNSRSEMNVSTLELGDSALYLCASSPSQGYLYEQYFGPGTRLTVT.

CDR3 DNA sequence: TGTGCCAGCAGCCGACTAGCGGGAGACTACGAGCAGTACTTC. It translates to CASSRLAGDYEQYF. The rearrangement uses TRBV27 and TRBJ2-7; 12 bases align to TRBD2. This CDR3 contains 14 residues. The germline V gene has CDR1 MNHEY and CDR2 SMNVEV (reference sequence). Germline trimming cut 6 bases from V and 3 bases from J; bases unmatched to any gene: 3.

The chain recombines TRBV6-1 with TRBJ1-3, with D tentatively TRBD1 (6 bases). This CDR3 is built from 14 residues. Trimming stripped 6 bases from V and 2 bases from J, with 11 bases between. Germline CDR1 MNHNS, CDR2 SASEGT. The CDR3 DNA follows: TGTGCCAGCAGCGCAACAGGGACTGGAAACACCATATATTTT. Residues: CASSATGTGNTIYF.

The CDR3 is CAWSANRGGQPQHF. CDR3 in DNA: TGTGCCTGGAGTGCGAACAGGGGTGGGCAGCCCCAGCATTTT. The rearrangement links TRBV30 to TRBJ1-5; TRBD1 matches 7 bases. The CDR3 is made up of 14 amino acids. Germline trimming cut 1 base from V and 7 bases from J; bases unmatched to any gene: 7. CDR1 is GTSNPN, CDR2 SVGIG, per germline (reference sequence).

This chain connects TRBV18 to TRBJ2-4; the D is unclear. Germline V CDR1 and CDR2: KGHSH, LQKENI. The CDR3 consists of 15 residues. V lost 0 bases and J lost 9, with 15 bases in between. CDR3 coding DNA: TGTGCCAGCTCACCACCCTCTCAATCATCGGGCATTCAGTACTTC. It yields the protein CASSPPSQSSGIQYF.

In nucleotides, the CDR3 is TGTGCCAGTGGGTCACAGCGGGGTCAGCCCCAGCATTTT. Amino acid sequence: CASGSQRGQPQHF. The chain combines TRBV10-3 with TRBJ1-5; D unresolved. This CDR3 has 13 residues. Germline values: CDR1 ENHRY, CDR2 SYGVKD. V lost 10 bases, J lost 6 bases, and 16 bases lay in between.

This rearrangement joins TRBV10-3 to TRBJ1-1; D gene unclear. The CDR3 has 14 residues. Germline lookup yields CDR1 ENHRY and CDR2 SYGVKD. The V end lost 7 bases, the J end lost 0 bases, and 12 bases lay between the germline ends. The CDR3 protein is CAIKAISMNTEAFF. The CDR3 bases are TGTGCCATCAAAGCGATCTCCATGAACACTGAAGCTTTCTTT.

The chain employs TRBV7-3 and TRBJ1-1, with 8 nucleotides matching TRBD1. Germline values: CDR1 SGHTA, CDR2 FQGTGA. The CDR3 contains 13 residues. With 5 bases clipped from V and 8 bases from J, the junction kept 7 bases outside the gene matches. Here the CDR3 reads CASSPGQGREAFF. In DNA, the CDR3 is TGTGCCAGCAGCCCCGGACAGGGCCGGGAAGCTTTCTTT.

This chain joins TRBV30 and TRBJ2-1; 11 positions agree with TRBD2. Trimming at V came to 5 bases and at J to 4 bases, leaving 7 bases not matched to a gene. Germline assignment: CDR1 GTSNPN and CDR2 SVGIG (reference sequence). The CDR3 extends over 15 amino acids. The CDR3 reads CAWAGLAEIYNEQFF. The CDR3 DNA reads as TGTGCCTGGGCGGGACTAGCGGAAATATACAATGAGCAGTTCTTC.

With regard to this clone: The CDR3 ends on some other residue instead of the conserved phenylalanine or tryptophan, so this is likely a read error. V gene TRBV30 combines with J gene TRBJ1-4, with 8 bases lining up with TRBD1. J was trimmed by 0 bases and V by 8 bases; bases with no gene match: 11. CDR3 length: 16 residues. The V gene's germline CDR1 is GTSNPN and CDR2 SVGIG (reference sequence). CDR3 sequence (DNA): TGTGCCAGAACCGGTGGACAGGGACCAACTAATGAAAAACTGTTTTTA. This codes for CARTGGQGPTNEKLFL.

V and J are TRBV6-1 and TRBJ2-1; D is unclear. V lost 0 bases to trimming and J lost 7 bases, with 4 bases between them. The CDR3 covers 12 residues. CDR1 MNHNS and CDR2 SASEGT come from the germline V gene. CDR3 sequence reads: CASSEARNEQFF. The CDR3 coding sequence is TGTGCCAGCAGTGAAGCGAGGAATGAGCAGTTCTTC.

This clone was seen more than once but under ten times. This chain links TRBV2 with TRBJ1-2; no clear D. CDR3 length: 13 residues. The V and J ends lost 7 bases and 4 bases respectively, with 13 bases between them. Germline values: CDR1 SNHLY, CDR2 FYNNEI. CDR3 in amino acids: CASTPRGIYGYTF. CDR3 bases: TGTGCCAGCACCCCCAGAGGGATCTATGGCTACACCTTC.

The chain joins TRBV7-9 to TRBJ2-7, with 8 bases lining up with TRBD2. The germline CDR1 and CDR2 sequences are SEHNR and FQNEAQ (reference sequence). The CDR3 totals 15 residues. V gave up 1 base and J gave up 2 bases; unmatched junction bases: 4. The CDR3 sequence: CASSLGRGGPYEQYF. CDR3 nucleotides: TGTGCCAGCAGCTTAGGTCGGGGGGGGCCCTACGAGCAGTACTTC.

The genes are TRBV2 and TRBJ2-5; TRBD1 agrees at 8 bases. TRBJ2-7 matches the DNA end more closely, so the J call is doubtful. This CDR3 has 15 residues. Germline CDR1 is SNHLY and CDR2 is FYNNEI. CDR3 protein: CASREMTGASYEQYF. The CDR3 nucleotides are TGTGCCAGCAGGGAAATGACAGGGGCCTCCTACGAGCAGTACTTC.

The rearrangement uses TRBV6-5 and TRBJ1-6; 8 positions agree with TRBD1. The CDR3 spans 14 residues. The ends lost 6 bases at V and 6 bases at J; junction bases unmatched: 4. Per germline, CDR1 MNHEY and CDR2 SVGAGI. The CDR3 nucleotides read TGTGCCAGCAGCCGACAGGGGTTTAATTCACCCCTCCACTTT. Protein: CASSRQGFNSPLHF.